Shown below are 27 T cell receptor beta chains from a single sample sequenced in a study of blood T cell repertoires in COVID-19. The table came from immunoSEQ multiplex PCR; TCRdb's copy has only in-frame clones and leaves some out. The profile shows over 120,000 clones, 65% to 80% of them singletons. The sample consisted of peripheral blood. Receptors originate from a woman in her fifties or sixties with acute or convalescent COVID-19.

The V call is TRBV4-2, the J call TRBJ2-2; tentative D call: TRBD2 (6 bases). The CDR3 covers 17 residues. Germline V lookup: CDR1 LGHNA, CDR2 YNFKEQ. V was trimmed by 0 bases and J by 2 bases, leaving 13 bases between them. As DNA, the CDR3 is TGTGCCAGCAGCCAAGATCTCGGAGGGATTAACACCGGGGAGCTGTTTTTT. Translating it yields CASSQDLGGINTGELFF.

This chain links TRBV5-1 with TRBJ2-2, with 11 bases matching TRBD1. The germline V gene encodes CDR1 SGHRS and CDR2 YFSETQ. This CDR3 has 17 amino acids. Trimming cost V 5 bases and J 6 bases; bases outside gene matches: 12. The CDR3: CASSSGTGGTWAGELFF. DNA for the CDR3: TGCGCCAGCAGTTCCGGGACAGGGGGGACTTGGGCCGGGGAGCTGTTTTTT.

The gene calls are TRBV14 and TRBJ2-1; perhaps TRBD1 as D (6 bases). Germline V gives CDR1 SGHDN, CDR2 FVKESK. CDR3 length equals 15 residues. The V end was cut by 0 bases, the J end by 8 bases, with 14 bases between. Written as DNA, the CDR3 is TGTGCCAGCAGCCAAGAGGGGGCCCGGATGTATGAGCAGTTCTTC. Its translation: CASSQEGARMYEQFF.

The chain employs TRBV28 and TRBJ1-5, with 9 nucleotides matching TRBD1. J lost 7 bases, V lost 5 bases, and 18 bases had no gene match. The CDR3 has 18 residues. In germline, CDR1 is MDHEN, CDR2 SYDVKM. CDR3 bases: TGTGCCAGCAGTCCCTATTCCGGGACAGGGAGGTCAGGGCAGCCCCAGCATTTT. Translating it yields CASSPYSGTGRSGQPQHF.

V and J are TRBV6-5 and TRBJ2-7, with D unclear. The germline gives CDR1 MNHEY, CDR2 SVGAGI. The CDR3 is 11 amino acids. The germline V and J ends were trimmed by 11 bases and 3 bases, with 11 bases remaining between them. The CDR3 nucleotides read TGTGCCCACTCTTCCTACTACGAGCAGTACTTC. This encodes CAHSSYYEQYF.

The chain uses TRBV5-1 and TRBJ2-1; maybe TRBD1 (5 bases). Germline CDR1 is SGHRS and CDR2 is YFSETQ. V dropped 0 bases and J dropped 11 bases, with 9 bases sitting between them. CDR3 length equals 12 residues. The CDR3 nucleotides are TGCGCCAGCAGCTTGGGGGGCCACCAGCAGTTCTTC. Translated, it gives CASSLGGHQQFF.

V is TRBV5-1 and J is TRBJ2-4; weak D call: TRBD2 (6 bases). V was pared by 0 bases and J by 1 base, with 11 bases between. The V gene's germline CDR1 is SGHRS and CDR2 YFSETQ. CDR3 size: 16 residues. CDR3 sequence: CASSLGSGGAKNIQYF. The CDR3 region has the DNA TGCGCCAGCAGCTTGGGTAGCGGCGGGGCCAAAAACATTCAGTACTTC. The entire variable domain, with the rest obtained from reference TRBV5-1 and TRBJ2-4, is as follows: KAGVTQTPRYLIKTRGQQVTLSCSPISGHRSVSWYQQTPGQGLQFLFEYFSETQRNKGNFPGRFSGRQFSNSRSEMNVSTLELGDSALYLCASSLGSGGAKNIQYFGAGTRLSVL.

This clone has just one count. This chain links TRBV7-9 with TRBJ2-1; 10 bases line up with TRBD2. The CDR3 is 15 residues long. V lost 1 base and J lost 9; bases outside the gene matches: 6. In germline, CDR1 is SEHNR, CDR2 FQNEAQ (reference sequence). DNA of the CDR3: TGTGCCAGCAGCTTAGTGGCTAGCGGGAGCTTTGAGCAGTTCTTC. It encodes CASSLVASGSFEQFF.

The V call is TRBV12-2, the J call TRBJ2-3; the table's D gene call, TRBD2, was not cross checked with the DNA. TRBV12-2 is assigned pseudogene status. This CDR3 has 13 residues. The CDR3 nucleotides are TGTGCAAGTCGGCCTAACGGGTCCTATACGCAGTATTTT. This sequence encodes CASRPNGSYTQYF.

J is TRBJ2-1 and V is TRBV7-9, with 15 bases that match TRBD2. CDR1 and CDR2 (germline): SEHNR, FQNEAQ (reference sequence). Unmatched junction bases numbered 4, after V lost 4 bases and J lost 6 bases. CDR3 length: 16 amino acids. Here the CDR3 DNA reads TGTGCCAGCAGCTCCGGGACTAGCGGGAGGTTCAATGAGCAGTTCTTC. This sequence encodes CASSSGTSGRFNEQFF.

This clone turned up a few times. This chain uses TRBV6-6 with TRBJ1-1; 8 bases agree with TRBD1. Germline loops: CDR1 MNHNY, CDR2 SVGAGI (reference sequence). The CDR3 spans 14 residues. The trim removed 8 bases at V and 1 base at J, leaving 6 bases unmatched. DNA of the CDR3: TGTGCCAGCGGATCAGGGGGCGGGAACACTGAAGCTTTCTTT. Translation gives CASGSGGGNTEAFF.

The chain is built from TRBV29-1 and TRBJ1-3; D is ambiguous. CDR1 is SQVTM and CDR2 is ANQGSEA in the germline V gene. The CDR3 extends over 11 amino acids. V lost 6 bases and J lost 4, with 7 bases in between. The CDR3 DNA follows: TGCAGCGTCCCCCAGGGAAACACCATATATTTT. Its protein product is CSVPQGNTIYF. The complete variable domain, with remaining parts taken from reference TRBV29-1 and TRBJ1-3, reads SAVISQKPSRDICQRGTSLTIQCQVDSQVTMMFWYRQQPGQSLTLIATANQGSEATYESGFVIDKFPISRPNLTFSTLTVSNMSPEDSSIYLCSVPQGNTIYFGEGSWLTVV.

In its sample, this clone was seen a few times. V is TRBV7-9 and J is TRBJ1-4, with no clear D. Germline CDR1 SEHNR, CDR2 FQNEAQ (reference sequence). The ends were cut back, 1 base at V and 3 bases at J, with 6 bases in the middle. CDR3 length: 14 amino acids. CDR3: CASSLGEANEKLFF. The CDR3, as DNA: TGTGCCAGCAGCTTAGGCGAGGCTAATGAAAAACTGTTTTTT.

Note on this clone: At one boundary the junction diverges from the germline segment, which might be a read error. This rearrangement joins TRBV7-7 to TRBJ2-1, with TRBD1 matching over 7 bases. Germline values: CDR1 SSHAT, CDR2 FNYEAQ (reference sequence). This CDR3 contains 15 residues. CDR3 loop: CASSLVEGAYNEQFF. CDR3 nucleotides: TGTGCTAGCAGCTTAGTAGAGGGGGCGTACAATGAGCAGTTCTTC.

The CDR3 DNA is TGCGCCAGCAGCGAGGACAGAGCTAACTATGGCTACACCTTC. Its translation: CASSEDRANYGYTF. The chain recombines TRBV5-1 with TRBJ1-2, with TRBD1 as a possible D gene (6 bases). Trimming took off 4 bases at V and 0 bases at J, with 10 bases between the two ends. Germline loops: CDR1 SGHRS, CDR2 YFSETQ. The CDR3 is made up of 14 amino acids.

J is TRBJ2-7 and V is TRBV18, with a tentative D call TRBD2 (6 bases). This CDR3 contains 15 residues. CDR1 and CDR2 (germline): KGHSH, LQKENI. V lost 3 bases, J lost 3 bases, and 15 bases lay in between. The CDR3 loop is CASSPSTRAGYEQYF. CDR3 DNA: TGTGCCAGCTCACCGTCGACTAGGGCGGGCTACGAGCAGTACTTC.

V usage is TRBV7-9 and J usage is TRBJ1-2; D not resolved. Trimming removed 4 bases at V and 2 bases at J, with 8 bases between. Germline CDR1 SEHNR, CDR2 FQNEAQ (reference sequence). This CDR3 spans 13 amino acids. The DNA for the CDR3 is TGTGCCAGCAGCTCTCGCAGAAACTATGGCTACACCTTC. Its protein is CASSSRRNYGYTF.

As DNA, the CDR3 is TGTGCCAGCAGCTGGACTAGCGGTTACAGAAACAATGAGCAGTTCTTC. It is translated as CASSWTSGYRNNEQFF. The gene calls are TRBV7-2 and TRBJ2-1; 10 bases map to TRBD2. CDR1 is SGHTA and CDR2 is FQGNSA in the germline V gene. The CDR3 has 16 residues. V lost 4 bases to trimming and J lost 5 bases; unmatched junction nucleotides: 8.

This chain links TRBV2 with TRBJ2-3; D possibly corresponds to TRBD1 (5 bases). The CDR3 is made up of 14 amino acids. Germline V gene lookup returns CDR1 SNHLY and CDR2 FYNNEI. The V end was cut by 7 bases, the J end by 3 bases, with 14 bases between. Here the CDR3 DNA reads TGTGCCAGCAATTTCCGGAAGGGGACAGATACGCAGTATTTT. Residues: CASNFRKGTDTQYF.

V and J are TRBV21-1 and TRBJ2-5; TRBD2 reflects the table's D call only, with no check against the DNA. TRBV21-1 is designated a pseudogene. The CDR3 has 21 amino acids. The CDR3 reads CASRFWALRRGKRNKGETQYF. CDR3 bases: TGTGCCAGCAGGTTTTGGGCACTAAGGCGCGGGAAGAGGAATAAGGGGGAGACCCAGTACTTC.

The genes are TRBV19 and TRBJ1-1; 7 nucleotides line up with TRBD1. CDR1 is LNHDA, CDR2 SQIVND, per germline (reference sequence). With 4 bases clipped from V and 6 bases from J, the junction kept 8 bases outside the gene matches. There are 14 residues in the CDR3. In DNA, the CDR3 is TGTGCCAGTAGTAGCTTACAGGGGTACGCTGAAGCTTTCTTT. Encoded protein: CASSSLQGYAEAFF.

The chain carries TRBV7-8 and TRBJ1-5; 8 bases map to TRBD1. CDR1 SGHVS and CDR2 FQNEAQ come from the germline V gene. CDR3 size: 17 residues. Losses at the gene ends were 1 base for V and 4 bases for J; bases not matched to a gene: 9. The CDR3 DNA reads as TGTGCCAGCAGCTTAGAAACAGGGGGATTTCGTAATCAGCCCCAGCATTTT. Its protein is CASSLETGGFRNQPQHF.

The chain couples TRBV7-9 to TRBJ2-1; 10 bases align to TRBD2. The germline gives CDR1 SEHNR, CDR2 FQNEAQ (reference sequence). Germline trimming cut 4 bases from V and 8 bases from J; bases unmatched to any gene: 11. The CDR3 is made up of 16 amino acids. CDR3 loop: CASSYPGLANGHEQFF. The CDR3 region has the DNA TGTGCCAGCAGCTATCCGGGACTAGCGAACGGGCATGAGCAGTTCTTC.

The table lists this clone with a few counts. The chain combines TRBV7-9 with TRBJ2-1; perhaps TRBD2 as D (6 bases). The V gene lost 5 bases and the J gene lost 2 bases, with 10 bases spanning the gap. The germline V gene encodes CDR1 SEHNR and CDR2 FQNEAQ (reference sequence). The CDR3 spans 14 residues. The DNA of the CDR3 is TGTGCCAGCAGCCGGCGGGATCCCTACAATGAGCAGTTCTTC. Translated: CASSRRDPYNEQFF.

The chain employs TRBV21-1 and TRBJ2-5; TRBD1 is taken as the D call from the table, unchecked against the DNA. TRBV21-1 is a pseudogene locus. The CDR3 covers 17 residues. The DNA of the CDR3 is TGTGCCAGCAGCATCCGCTCCACAGGTCCGTACCAAGAGACCCAGTACTTC. Translation gives CASSIRSTGPYQETQYF.

The gene calls are TRBV3-1 (or the pseudogene TRBV3-2) and TRBJ1-2; 9 bases match TRBD1. The ends lost 4 bases at V and 9 bases at J; junction bases unmatched: 12. The CDR3 has 15 residues. Looked up from germline, CDR1 is LGHDT and CDR2 is YNNKEL (reference sequence). CDR3 protein: CASSPYAGQGLSYTF. As DNA, the CDR3 is TGTGCCAGCAGCCCGTACGCGGGACAGGGATTGAGCTACACCTTC.

In nucleotides, the CDR3 is TGTGCCAGCAGCCCTCGGGGAGGATCCTATGGCTACACCTTC. Translating it yields CASSPRGGSYGYTF. This chain connects TRBV5-4 to TRBJ1-2; D gene uncertain. The CDR3 length is 14 residues. The V end was cut by 4 bases, the J end by 4 bases, with 14 bases between. In germline, CDR1 is SGHNT, CDR2 YYREEE (reference sequence).